This passage covers 32 T cell receptor beta chains from one sample sequenced in a study of OX40 agonist ivuxolimab in advanced cancers. Produced via immunoSEQ multiplex PCR; TCRdb's table is partial and in-frame only. The data show around 31,000 clones, roughly nine tenths seen once. Sample: CD4+ or CD8+ T cells sorted from blood, taken in a trial of the OX40 agonist ivuxolimab. The receptors were gathered from an adult with an advanced solid tumor such as melanoma, head and neck, liver or kidney cancer.

This clone is medium-sized within its sample. The chain uses TRBV28 and TRBJ1-6; possible D gene TRBD1, 6 bases. This CDR3 spans 15 amino acids. CDR1 is MDHEN and CDR2 is SYDVKM in the germline V gene. Trimming pared 2 bases from V and 3 bases from J, leaving 8 bases between. In nucleotides, the CDR3 is TGTGCCAGCAGTTTAGGGGGCGACTATAATTCACCCCTCCACTTT. Encoded protein: CASSLGGDYNSPLHF.

This rearrangement joins TRBV21-1 to TRBJ2-7; the listed D gene, TRBD2, was not tested against the DNA. TRBV21-1 is a pseudogene segment. The CDR3 spans 15 residues. CDR3 DNA sequence: TGTGCCAGCACCCCGGGACTAGCGGGATTCTACGAGCAGTACTTC. Translating gives CASTPGLAGFYEQYF.

The chain employs TRBV4-2 and TRBJ1-3; D remains unclear. Trimming stripped 0 bases from V and 0 bases from J, with 9 bases between. CDR1 LGHNA and CDR2 YNFKEQ come from the germline V gene. There are 16 residues in the CDR3. The CDR3 loop is CASSQDWKSSGNTIYF. CDR3 in DNA: TGTGCCAGCAGCCAAGATTGGAAGAGCTCTGGAAACACCATATATTTT.

Remarks on this clone: This same CDR3 is encoded by further DNA sequences in the sample. V usage is TRBV7-3 and J usage is TRBJ2-3; possibly TRBD2 for D (6 bases). Trimming took off 4 bases at V and 0 bases at J, with 8 bases between the two ends. This CDR3 spans 14 amino acids. Per germline, CDR1 SGHTA and CDR2 FQGTGA. For the CDR3, the DNA is TGTGCCAGCAGCTCGAGCGGGAGCACAGATACGCAGTATTTT. The encoded protein is CASSSSGSTDTQYF.

This clone appeared a single time. This chain uses TRBV27 with TRBJ1-5, with D unclear. Trimming took off 0 bases at V and 3 bases at J, with 3 bases between the two ends. Germline loops: CDR1 MNHEY, CDR2 SMNVEV (reference sequence). The CDR3 spans 13 residues. The DNA for the CDR3 is TGTGCCAGCAGTTTATCGAACAATCAGCCCCAGCATTTT. This codes for CASSLSNNQPQHF.

The chain employs TRBV10-2 and TRBJ2-3, with D uncertain. Looked up from germline, CDR1 is WSHSY and CDR2 is SAAADI. The CDR3 consists of 12 residues. Deletions cut 5 bases from V and 3 bases from J, with 6 bases between. The CDR3 nucleotides are TGCGCCAGCAGTCTCGCGACAGATACGCAGTATTTT. This codes for CASSLATDTQYF.

This sequence joins TRBV30 and TRBJ2-1; D is undetermined. V was shortened by 0 bases and J by 6 bases, with 3 bases between the two germline ends. This CDR3 contains 11 residues. The germline CDR1 and CDR2 sequences are GTSNPN and SVGIG (reference sequence). CDR3 in DNA: TGTGCCTGGAGTGTACTCAATGAGCAGTTCTTC. It is translated as CAWSVLNEQFF.

CDR3 sequence reads: CASSDSGGGNNEQFF. Written as DNA, the CDR3 is TGTGCCAGCAGTGACTCAGGGGGAGGGAACAATGAGCAGTTCTTC. This sequence joins TRBV6-4 and TRBJ2-1, with D possibly TRBD2 on 7 matching bases. The CDR3 extends over 15 amino acids. Per the germline V gene, CDR1 is MRHNA and CDR2 is SNTAGT. V gave up 0 bases and J gave up 5 bases, with 11 bases separating them.

V usage is TRBV4-2 and J usage is TRBJ1-1; no clear D. Germline V lookup: CDR1 LGHNA, CDR2 YNFKEQ. Trimming cost V 1 base and J 0 bases, with 15 bases left between them. This CDR3 is built from 17 residues. Written as DNA, the CDR3 is TGTGCCAGCAGCCAAGTACCCTATGGGAGAATGAACACTGAAGCTTTCTTT. This gives the protein CASSQVPYGRMNTEAFF.

CDR3 protein: CASTPFGLAGVPDHNEQFF. In DNA form, the CDR3 reads TGTGCCAGTACCCCGTTTGGGCTAGCGGGAGTCCCTGACCACAATGAGCAGTTCTTC. The chain carries TRBV19 and TRBJ2-1; the match to TRBD2 covers 10 bases. The germline V gene has CDR1 LNHDA and CDR2 SQIVND (reference sequence). The V segment lost 7 bases and the J segment 5 bases; nucleotides outside the gene matches: 20. This CDR3 has 19 residues.

The chain couples TRBV20-1 to TRBJ2-1; D gene uncertain. The germline gives CDR1 DFQATT, CDR2 SNEGSKA (reference sequence). The CDR3 length is 11 residues. The ends were cut back, 5 bases at V and 8 bases at J, with 10 bases in the middle. This CDR3 is CSALIIYEQFF. The CDR3 nucleotides read TGCAGTGCTCTGATAATCTATGAGCAGTTCTTC.

V and J are TRBV28 and TRBJ1-3, with no clear D. Trimming cost V 3 bases and J 4 bases, with 1 base left between them. Germline V gene data show CDR1 as MDHEN and CDR2 as SYDVKM. This CDR3 comprises 11 residues. As DNA, the CDR3 is TGTGCCAGCAGTTTCGGAAACACCATATATTTT. This translates into CASSFGNTIYF.

This chain joins TRBV11-2 and TRBJ2-2, with TRBD2 as a possible D gene (5 bases). Looked up from germline, CDR1 is SGHAT and CDR2 is FQNNGV. The CDR3 length is 14 residues. Trimming cost V 4 bases and J 5 bases, with 11 bases left between them. CDR3 DNA: TGTGCCAGCAGCTACGGACTTTTAACCGGGGAGCTGTTTTTT. Amino acid sequence: CASSYGLLTGELFF.

The V and J genes are TRBV19 and TRBJ1-2; possible D gene TRBD1, 5 bases. CDR3 length: 13 residues. Germline V gene lookup returns CDR1 LNHDA and CDR2 SQIVND (reference sequence). Trimming took 6 bases from V and 2 from J, leaving 10 bases between them. CDR3 nucleotide sequence: TGTGCCAGTAGAGGGGCCCCCAACTATGGCTACACCTTC. It codes for CASRGAPNYGYTF.

This clone has just one count. The gene calls are TRBV30 and TRBJ2-1, with 12 bases identical to TRBD2. CDR3 length equals 15 residues. Germline values: CDR1 GTSNPN, CDR2 SVGIG (reference sequence). V gave up 0 bases and J gave up 8 bases; unmatched junction bases: 5. Here the CDR3 reads CAWSVGGLAGYEQFF. The CDR3, as DNA: TGTGCCTGGAGTGTTGGGGGACTAGCGGGTTATGAGCAGTTCTTC. The whole variable domain, remainder taken from reference TRBV30 and TRBJ2-1, is SQTIHQWPATLVQPVGSPLSLECTVEGTSNPNLYWYRQAAGRGLQLLFYSVGIGQISSEVPQNLSASRPQDRQFILSSKKLLLSDSGFYLCAWSVGGLAGYEQFFGPGTRLTVL.

A single count supports this clone. The chain employs TRBV2 and TRBJ2-7; TRBD2 matches 7 bases. Trimming took 7 bases from V and 2 from J; bases not matched to a gene: 2. Germline CDR1 and CDR2: SNHLY and FYNNEI. This CDR3 spans 12 amino acids. The CDR3 loop reads CASIAGAYEQYF. CDR3 nucleotide sequence: TGTGCCAGCATTGCGGGGGCCTACGAGCAGTACTTC.

This chain uses TRBV27 with TRBJ2-2; weak D call: TRBD2 (6 bases). The V end lost 5 bases, the J end lost 2 bases, and 12 bases lay between the germline ends. The CDR3 is 15 residues long. Germline V gene data show CDR1 as MNHEY and CDR2 as SMNVEV (reference sequence). CDR3 nucleotide sequence: TGTGCCAGCAGTGGGGGGACGATAAACACCGGGGAGCTGTTTTTT. Translated, it gives CASSGGTINTGELFF.

The chain joins TRBV4-1 to TRBJ2-1; 7 bases map to TRBD2. CDR3 length: 18 residues. Germline V gene lookup returns CDR1 MGHRA and CDR2 YSYEKL. V shed 1 base, J shed 0 bases, and the junction held 9 bases outside the gene matches. CDR3 protein: CASSQVLANDNSYNEQFF. In nucleotides, the CDR3 is TGCGCCAGCAGCCAAGTACTAGCGAATGATAACTCCTACAATGAGCAGTTCTTC.

The J gene is TRBJ1-2, the V gene TRBV11-2, with 9 nucleotides matching TRBD1. Unmatched junction bases numbered 6, after V lost 1 base and J lost 6 bases. Germline CDR1 is SGHAT and CDR2 is FQNNGV. CDR3 length: 15 amino acids. The CDR3 DNA reads as TGTGCCAGCAGCTTAGGAGGGGGGACAGGGAATGGCTACACCTTC. This gives the protein CASSLGGGTGNGYTF.

The chain couples TRBV7-8 to TRBJ1-3; the D gene is possibly TRBD1 (6 bases). CDR1 and CDR2 (germline): SGHVS, FQNEAQ. With 2 bases removed from V and 3 bases from J, the gap between germline ends came to 11 bases. The CDR3 consists of 15 residues. The CDR3 loop is CASSLSGGYGNTIYF. The CDR3 DNA follows: TGTGCCAGCAGCTTAAGTGGGGGCTATGGAAACACCATATATTTT.

The chain carries TRBV4-1 and TRBJ2-3; D is undetermined. Trimming removed 4 bases at V and 2 bases at J, with 13 bases between. Germline loops: CDR1 MGHRA, CDR2 YSYEKL. The length of the CDR3 is 15 residues. CDR3 coding DNA: TGCGCCAGCAGCCGCTTGGGTAGCTCCACAGATACGCAGTATTTT. This codes for CASSRLGSSTDTQYF.

The chain has TRBV7-8 and TRBJ2-3, with 9 bases aligning to TRBD2. The trim removed 3 bases at V and 2 bases at J, leaving 9 bases unmatched. The CDR3 runs 17 residues. The germline V gene has CDR1 SGHVS and CDR2 FQNEAQ. The CDR3, as DNA: TGTGCCAGCAGCTTCGGTCGCGGGAGGGGACTCACAGATACGCAGTATTTT. Protein: CASSFGRGRGLTDTQYF.

This clone has just a few counts. This chain joins TRBV6-6 and TRBJ2-7; tentatively, D is TRBD2 (6 bases). Germline values: CDR1 MNHNY, CDR2 SVGAGI (reference sequence). The CDR3 sequence is 13 residues long. Between the trimmed V and J ends, which lost 2 bases and 5 bases, there was a span of 10 bases. The CDR3 loop reads CASSYREEDEQYF. In DNA, the CDR3 is TGTGCCAGCAGTTACAGGGAGGAAGACGAGCAGTACTTC.

J is TRBJ2-1 and V is TRBV2; 10 nucleotides line up with TRBD2. Germline trimming cut 5 bases from V and 10 bases from J; bases unmatched to any gene: 11. This CDR3 contains 15 residues. Germline CDR1 reads SNHLY; CDR2 reads FYNNEI. CDR3 nucleotide sequence: TGTGCCAGCAGTTTGCTGGGACTAGCGATCTGGGAGCAGTTCTTC. Its protein is CASSLLGLAIWEQFF.

V usage is TRBV4-1 and J usage is TRBJ1-2; D is unresolved. Germline V gene lookup returns CDR1 MGHRA and CDR2 YSYEKL. The V gene lost 0 bases and the J gene lost 2 bases, with 13 bases spanning the gap. The CDR3 totals 16 residues. DNA of the CDR3: TGCGCCAGCAGCCAAGAACGGCAGGTTCTCAACTATGGCTACACCTTC. This codes for CASSQERQVLNYGYTF.

This clone was counted only a few times. One junction end does not reproduce the germline sequence, and a read error may be involved. The CDR3, as DNA: TGTGCCAGCAGTTTTTCGGGCAGGCCGGACTTC. It encodes CASSFSGRPDF. The chain combines TRBV28 with TRBJ2-7; D is uncertain. Germline lookup yields CDR1 MDHEN and CDR2 SYDVKM. The CDR3 length is 11 residues.

This chain connects TRBV5-6 to TRBJ2-2, with D uncertain. This CDR3 is built from 13 residues. The V end was cut by 0 bases, the J end by 7 bases, with 7 bases between. Per the germline V gene, CDR1 is SGHDT and CDR2 is YYEEEE. The CDR3 nucleotides are TGTGCCAGCAGCTTGGTCGTGGTCGGGGAGCTGTTTTTT. Protein: CASSLVVVGELFF. Full variable domain (outside the CDR3, taken from reference TRBV5-6 and TRBJ2-2): DAGVTQSPTHLIKTRGQQVTLRCSPKSGHDTVSWYQQALGQGPQFIFQYYEEEERQRGNFPDRFSGHQFPNYSSELNVNALLLGDSALYLCASSLVVVGELFFGEGSRLTVL.

The genes are TRBV27 and TRBJ2-1; 7 bases align to TRBD2. Trimming removed 2 bases from V and 6 bases from J; junction bases left unmatched: 7. The germline CDR1 and CDR2 sequences are MNHEY and SMNVEV (reference sequence). CDR3 size: 15 residues. The CDR3 protein is CASSLGGGVGNEQFF. Written as DNA, the CDR3 is TGTGCCAGCAGTTTAGGTGGGGGGGTAGGCAATGAGCAGTTCTTC.

The chain uses TRBV6-5 and TRBJ2-3; D is tentatively TRBD1 or TRBD2 (5 bases each). Trimming shortened V by 10 bases and J by 8 bases, and 19 bases separated the two germline ends. The CDR3 has 13 residues. CDR1 is MNHEY and CDR2 is SVGAGI in the germline V gene. The CDR3 spells CATKEDGRGTQYF. The DNA for the CDR3 is TGTGCCACCAAGGAGGACGGTAGGGGTACGCAGTATTTT.

This chain uses TRBV7-9 with TRBJ2-1, with D possibly matching TRBD2 (6 bases). Germline V lookup: CDR1 SEHNR, CDR2 FQNEAQ (reference sequence). The V end was cut by 4 bases, the J end by 9 bases, with 10 bases between. The CDR3 contains 12 residues. The CDR3: CASSSPEGEQFF. The DNA for the CDR3 is TGTGCCAGCAGCTCCCCGGAGGGTGAGCAGTTCTTC.

This chain's CDR3 is CASSLAPLGDQETQYF. The CDR3 coding sequence is TGCGCCAGCAGCTTGGCTCCCCTCGGAGACCAAGAGACCCAGTACTTC. The chain joins TRBV5-1 to TRBJ2-5; D not resolved. The germline gives CDR1 SGHRS, CDR2 YFSETQ. The V end was cut by 0 bases, the J end by 0 bases, with 12 bases between. There are 16 residues in the CDR3.

This chain uses TRBV30 with TRBJ1-1; D unclear. Deletions cut 3 bases from V and 5 bases from J, with 7 bases between. Germline assignment: CDR1 GTSNPN and CDR2 SVGIG (reference sequence). The CDR3 loop spans 11 amino acids. CDR3 sequence reads: CAWRDLTEAFF. The DNA of the CDR3 is TGTGCCTGGAGGGATTTGACTGAAGCTTTCTTT.